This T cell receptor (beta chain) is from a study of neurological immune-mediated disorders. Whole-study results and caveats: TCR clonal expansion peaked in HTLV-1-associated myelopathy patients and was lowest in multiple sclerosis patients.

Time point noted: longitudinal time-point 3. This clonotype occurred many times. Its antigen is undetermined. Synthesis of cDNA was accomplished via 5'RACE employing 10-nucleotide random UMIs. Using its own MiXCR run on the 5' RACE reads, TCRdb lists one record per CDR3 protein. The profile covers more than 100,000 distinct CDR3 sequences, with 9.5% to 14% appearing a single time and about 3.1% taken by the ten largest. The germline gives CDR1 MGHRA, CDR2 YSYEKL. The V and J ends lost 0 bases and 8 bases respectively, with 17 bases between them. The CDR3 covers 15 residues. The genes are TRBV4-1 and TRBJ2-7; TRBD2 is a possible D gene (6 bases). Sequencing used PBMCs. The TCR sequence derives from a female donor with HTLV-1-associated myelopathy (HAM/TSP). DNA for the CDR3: TGCGCCAGCAGCCAAGAACTAGCTAGTATTGGCCAGCAGTACTTC. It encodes CASSQELASIGQQYF.